These T cell receptor beta chains were read from a single sample in a study of identical twins. TCRdb fed the 5' RACE reads into MiXCR, producing one record per CDR3 protein. The sample lists a few hundred thousand distinct CDR3 sequences, roughly 9% occurring once. The sample taken for sequencing was naive T cells sorted from blood. These receptors were taken from a woman aged 45 to 65 in good health. CDR3s include the opening cysteine and the closing phenylalanine or tryptophan. D genes are given only for firm matches. Only part of the rows carry a size: once, few, many, or a class if the clone is expanded.

clone size,J gene,CDR3 length,D gene,V gene,CDR3 protein,CDR3 DNA
many,TRBJ1-2,16,TRBD1,TRBV27,CASSTTVTGGFYGYTF,TGTGCCAGCAGTACCACGGTGACAGGGGGCTTCTATGGCTACACCTTC
NA,TRBJ2-5,15,NA,TRBV7-2,CASSLGPNPEQTQYF,TGTGCCAGCAGCTTAGGGCCTAACCCCGAGCAGACCCAGTACTTC
many,TRBJ1-5,15,TRBD1,TRBV7-9,CASSLTGEGNQPQHF,TGTGCCAGCAGCTTAACAGGGGAGGGCAATCAGCCCCAGCATTTT
few,TRBJ2-5,13,TRBD1,TRBV29-1,CSLKDRVGETQYF,TGCAGCCTAAAGGACAGGGTAGGGGAGACCCAGTACTTC
few,TRBJ1-5,16,TRBD1,TRBV4-2,CASSQDRAGGFQPQHF,TGTGCCAGCAGCCAAGATAGGGCAGGGGGGTTTCAGCCCCAGCATTTT
few,TRBJ1-1,15,NA,TRBV5-4,CASSLDRTSDTEAFF,TGTGCCAGCAGCTTGGACCGGACGAGTGACACTGAAGCTTTCTTT
few,TRBJ2-1,13,TRBD2,TRBV27,CASRRGTYNEQFF,TGTGCCAGCAGGCGGGGGACCTACAATGAGCAGTTCTTC
many,TRBJ1-4,15,NA,TRBV28,CASSPDSKTNEKLFF,TGTGCCAGCAGTCCGGACAGCAAAACTAATGAAAAACTGTTTTTT
many,TRBJ2-5,14,NA,TRBV11-1,CASSSDMYQETQYF,TGTGCCAGCAGCTCCGACATGTACCAAGAGACCCAGTACTTC
NA,TRBJ2-1,16,TRBD2,TRBV7-9,CASSESTGTSGYEQFF,TGTGCCAGCAGCGAATCTACAGGGACTAGTGGTTATGAGCAGTTCTTC
few,TRBJ1-3,17,TRBD1,TRBV12-3/TRBV12-4,CASSPKGQGALGNTIYF,TGTGCCAGCAGTCCCAAAGGACAGGGGGCGCTTGGAAACACCATATATTTT
many,TRBJ2-2,16,NA,TRBV6-1,CASNAGGSIRTGELFF,TGTGCCAGCAATGCTGGAGGGAGCATTAGAACCGGGGAGCTGTTTTTT
NA,TRBJ2-5,13,TRBD1,TRBV28,CASRPGQEETQYF,TGTGCCAGCAGACCCGGACAGGAAGAGACCCAGTACTTC
few,TRBJ1-1,14,NA,TRBV7-3,CASSFLMANTEAFF,TGTGCCAGCAGCTTTCTAATGGCGAACACTGAAGCTTTCTTT
NA,TRBJ2-4,17,NA,TRBV5-1,CASSLLDSRGAKNIQYF,TGCGCCAGCAGCTTGTTGGACAGCCGAGGGGCCAAAAACATTCAGTACTTC
few,TRBJ2-3,15,NA,TRBV5-1,CASSLGPTQENTQYF,TGCGCCAGCAGCTTGGGGCCGACACAGGAGAATACGCAGTATTTT
NA,TRBJ2-2,18,TRBD1,TRBV12-3/TRBV12-4,CASSRDRVGGGRIGELFF,TGTGCCAGCAGCAGGGACAGGGTAGGCGGTGGGCGGATCGGGGAGCTGTTTTTT
many,TRBJ2-2,16,TRBD1,TRBV5-1,CASSKRQGRNTGELFF,TGCGCCAGCAGCAAGAGACAGGGCCGGAACACCGGGGAGCTGTTTTTT
many,TRBJ2-1,15,TRBD2,TRBV3-1,CASSVSSGSPHEQFF,TGTGCCAGCAGCGTCTCTAGCGGGAGCCCCCATGAGCAGTTCTTC
many,TRBJ1-5,12,NA,TRBV29-1,CSAGPGTGPQHF,TGCAGCGCCGGGCCGGGGACGGGGCCCCAGCATTTT
NA,TRBJ2-3,17,TRBD2,TRBV12-3/TRBV12-4,CASSSGLAGGSTDTQYF,TGTGCCAGCAGTTCGGGACTAGCGGGAGGGTCGACAGATACGCAGTATTTT
few,TRBJ1-1,16,TRBD1,TRBV7-9,CASKQGVGSLDTEAFF,TGTGCCAGTAAACAGGGGGTTGGATCGTTAGACACTGAAGCTTTCTTT
few,TRBJ2-7,13,NA,TRBV27,CASREEGTYEQYF,TGTGCCAGCAGGGAGGAGGGTACCTACGAGCAGTACTTC
few,TRBJ2-3,13,NA,TRBV11-2,CASSSTPTDTQYF,TGTGCCAGCAGCTCTACCCCCACAGATACGCAGTATTTT
few,TRBJ1-2,13,TRBD1,TRBV28,CASRKTGAYGYTF,TGTGCCAGCAGAAAAACAGGGGCCTATGGCTACACCTTC
NA,TRBJ2-1,13,NA,TRBV13,CASSSSTYNEQFF,TGTGCCAGCTCCTCTAGTACCTACAATGAGCAGTTCTTC
NA,TRBJ2-7,14,TRBD1,TRBV7-9,CASSPGQGLNEQYF,TGTGCCTCGTCCCCGGGACAGGGTTTAAACGAGCAGTACTTC
NA,TRBJ1-1,12,NA,TRBV28,CASSGRATEAFF,TGTGCCAGCAGCGGTCGGGCCACTGAAGCTTTCTTT
NA,TRBJ2-3,18,TRBD2,TRBV7-9,CASSLSTSGRRVGDTQYF,TGTGCCAGCAGCTTAAGTACTAGCGGGAGAAGGGTTGGAGATACGCAGTATTTT
few,TRBJ1-6,13,TRBD1,TRBV28,CASRNTGGSPLHF,TGTGCCAGCAGGAACACAGGGGGTTCACCCCTCCACTTT
NA,TRBJ1-1,15,TRBD1,TRBV5-1,CASSSSQGAVTEAFF,TGCGCCAGCAGCTCTTCTCAGGGGGCTGTTACTGAAGCTTTCTTT
many,TRBJ2-1,15,TRBD2,TRBV5-1,CASSLRLAGANEQFF,TGCGCCAGCAGCTTGAGGCTAGCGGGAGCGAATGAGCAGTTCTTC
few,TRBJ2-1,14,NA,TRBV15,CATSRDRAVHEQFF,TGTGCCACCAGCAGAGATAGGGCGGTCCATGAGCAGTTCTTC
many,TRBJ2-3,15,NA,TRBV3-1,CASSQVRGSTDTQYF,TGTGCCAGCAGCCAAGTCAGGGGAAGCACAGATACGCAGTATTTT
NA,TRBJ2-1,11,NA,TRBV7-9,CASSYSPEQFF,TGTGCCAGCAGCTATAGCCCTGAGCAGTTCTTC
NA,TRBJ2-2,15,NA,TRBV4-1,CASSPRTPNTGELFF,TGCGCCAGCAGCCCTCGGACACCGAACACCGGGGAGCTGTTTTTT
many,TRBJ2-1,15,NA,TRBV5-5,CASRPVGRSYNEQFF,TGTGCCAGCAGGCCCGTGGGACGTTCCTACAATGAGCAGTTCTTC
NA,TRBJ2-5,14,TRBD1,TRBV20-1,CSARGQTGGETQYF,TGCAGTGCTAGAGGCCAGACAGGGGGCGAGACCCAGTACTTC
NA,TRBJ2-1,14,NA,TRBV11-3,CASSLTGTNNEQFF,TGTGCCAGCAGCTTGACCGGGACCAACAATGAGCAGTTCTTC
many,TRBJ2-1,13,TRBD1,TRBV7-7,CASSPRTGGEQFF,TGTGCCAGCAGCCCACGGACAGGGGGTGAGCAGTTCTTC
few,TRBJ2-5,16,TRBD1,TRBV5-1,CASSLTTGVGRETQYF,TGCGCCAGCAGCTTGACGACAGGGGTAGGAAGAGAGACCCAGTACTTC
few,TRBJ1-4,16,NA,TRBV20-1,CSARAGVGGRGEKLFF,TGCAGTGCTAGGGCAGGTGTAGGGGGACGGGGTGAAAAACTGTTTTTT
many,TRBJ2-1,14,TRBD2,TRBV7-9,CASSLDGRDNEQFF,TGTGCCAGCAGCTTAGACGGGAGGGACAATGAGCAGTTCTTC
many,TRBJ2-3,16,NA,TRBV12-3/TRBV12-4,CASSLSRDSSTDTQYF,TGTGCCAGCAGTTTAAGCCGAGACTCAAGCACAGATACGCAGTATTTT
few,TRBJ2-3,15,NA,TRBV12-3/TRBV12-4,CASSLAAAGTDTQYF,TGTGCCAGCAGTTTAGCGGCAGCGGGCACAGATACGCAGTATTTT
few,TRBJ2-3,14,TRBD2,TRBV10-2,CASSQLAVTDTQYF,TGCGCCAGCAGTCAACTAGCGGTCACAGATACGCAGTATTTT
many,TRBJ2-1,15,TRBD2,TRBV12-3/TRBV12-4,CASSLLAGLYNEQFF,TGTGCCAGCAGTTTGTTAGCGGGGCTATACAATGAGCAGTTCTTC
many,TRBJ2-1,15,NA,TRBV5-1,CASSSNSPAYNEQFF,TGCGCCAGCAGCTCAAACAGCCCGGCTTACAATGAGCAGTTCTTC
many,TRBJ2-1,14,NA,TRBV9,CASSVDGSGDEQFF,TGTGCCAGCAGCGTAGACGGGAGCGGCGATGAGCAGTTCTTC
few,TRBJ2-5,16,TRBD2,TRBV4-2,CASSQLGLATQETQYF,TGTGCCAGCAGCCAGCTCGGACTAGCGACACAAGAGACCCAGTACTTC
many,TRBJ2-5,16,TRBD1,TRBV10-3,CAISESRETGHETQYF,TGTGCCATCAGTGAGTCGAGGGAGACAGGGCATGAGACCCAGTACTTC
few,TRBJ2-1,17,TRBD2,TRBV5-1,CASSYAGTSGRRNEQFF,TGCGCCAGCAGCTACGCCGGGACTAGCGGGAGGAGGAATGAGCAGTTCTTC
many,TRBJ2-7,13,NA,TRBV7-9,CASSTAFSYEQYF,TGTGCCAGCAGTACCGCATTTTCCTACGAGCAGTACTTC
few,TRBJ1-5,13,NA,TRBV24-1,CATSGPRGQPQHF,TGTGCCACCAGTGGGCCTCGAGGGCAGCCCCAGCATTTT
many,TRBJ2-1,14,NA,TRBV10-3,CATRARGTYNEQFF,TGTGCCACCCGAGCTAGGGGAACCTACAATGAGCAGTTCTTC
few,TRBJ2-3,13,NA,TRBV27,CASSSPGFYTQYF,TGTGCCAGCAGTTCCCCGGGCTTTTATACGCAGTATTTT
many,TRBJ2-5,14,NA,TRBV12-3/TRBV12-4,CASSVPGVQETQYF,TGTGCCAGCAGTGTCCCCGGGGTCCAAGAGACCCAGTACTTC
many,TRBJ2-5,15,NA,TRBV4-2,CASSQDLGPQETQYF,TGTGCCAGCAGCCAAGATCTAGGCCCCCAAGAGACCCAGTACTTC
NA,TRBJ2-3,12,NA,TRBV29-1,CSVSRGTDTQYF,TGCAGCGTTAGCAGGGGCACAGATACGCAGTATTTT
many,TRBJ2-3,14,TRBD2,TRBV29-1,CSVTGTSGTDTQYF,TGCAGCGTTACCGGGACTAGCGGCACAGATACGCAGTATTTT